Listed below are T cell receptor beta chains from one sample, sequenced in a study of T cell responses to AZD1222 COVID-19 vaccine. The repertoire was sequenced with immunoSEQ multiplex PCR; TCRdb's copy has only in-frame clones and lacks some. The table includes approximately 140,000 clones, around 90% detected once. The input for sequencing was peripheral blood, taken on day 0 of AZD1222 vaccination. The receptors derive from an adult in good health. The conserved cysteine and the conserved F or W are not part of the CDR3 here. Each record gives: J gene, clone size, V gene, CDR3 protein. A clone size is listed for some rows: how often the clone was seen (once, few, many), or a class if it is expanded.

>TRBJ1-2|NA|TRBV12-5
ARTSDRGHGYT
>TRBJ2-1|NA|TRBV30
AWSPSNNEQF
>TRBJ2-7|NA|TRBV19
ASKGGGPSYEQY
>TRBJ1-1|NA|TRBV29-1
SVETGLTEAF
>TRBJ2-7|NA|TRBV11-1
ASSLGGVGAREQY
>TRBJ2-1|NA|TRBV6-2/TRBV6-3
ASSGGGDIDEQF
>TRBJ2-5|NA|TRBV28
ASRPGLAGSETQY
>TRBJ2-7|NA|TRBV7-9
ASSPSPYEQY
>TRBJ2-2|NA|TRBV7-3
ASSLTDGHGELF
>TRBJ2-4|NA|TRBV7-2
ASSYLGGGVLQY
>TRBJ1-2|few|TRBV6-1
ASSDRGMYGYT
>TRBJ2-1|NA|TRBV7-9
ASSQGLVEQF